This is a list of T cell receptor beta chains from one sample in a study of blood T cell repertoires in COVID-19. Sequencing was performed with immunoSEQ multiplex PCR; in TCRdb, only in-frame clones are kept and a portion is missing. The data show about 160,000 clones, 82% seen once. The sequenced sample consisted of PBMCs or T cells enriched from blood (not recorded which). The origin of the receptors is a man in his sixties who had recovered from COVID-19. Each CDR3 is given with its conserved first and last residue. A D gene is named only where the DNA matches it firmly. Expanded clones are given a class, and other clones once, few, many or no size at all.

J gene: TRBJ1-1; D gene: -; V gene: TRBV7-8; clone size: -; CDR3 DNA: TGTGCCAGCAGGGGGATCGGGGTGAACACTGAAGCTTTCTTT; CDR3 protein: CASRGIGVNTEAFF
J gene: TRBJ2-2; D gene: -; V gene: TRBV19; clone size: -; CDR3 DNA: TGTGCCAGTAACAGGGCCACTGGAGCCACCGGGGAGCTGTTTTTT; CDR3 protein: CASNRATGATGELFF
J gene: TRBJ1-2; D gene: -; V gene: TRBV29-1; clone size: -; CDR3 DNA: TGCAGCGTTGCCAGGGACTATGGCTACACCTTC; CDR3 protein: CSVARDYGYTF
J gene: TRBJ2-7; D gene: TRBD1; V gene: TRBV5-5; clone size: once; CDR3 DNA: TGTGCCAGCAGCTTGGGACAGGGTGAGGACGAGCAGTACTTC; CDR3 protein: CASSLGQGEDEQYF
J gene: TRBJ2-1; D gene: TRBD1; V gene: TRBV5-1; clone size: -; CDR3 DNA: TGCGCCAGCAGCCGCCAGGCCGGGACAGGGCCTTACAATGAGCAGTTCTTC; CDR3 protein: CASSRQAGTGPYNEQFF
J gene: TRBJ2-7; D gene: -; V gene: TRBV7-8; clone size: once; CDR3 DNA: TGTGCCAGCAGGTTCGGCGGGGAACTGCCTTACGAGCAGTACTTC; CDR3 protein: CASRFGGELPYEQYF
J gene: TRBJ2-1; D gene: -; V gene: TRBV5-1; clone size: -; CDR3 DNA: TGCGCCAGCAGCCTACAAACAGGGAACAATGAGCAGTTCTTC; CDR3 protein: CASSLQTGNNEQFF
J gene: TRBJ2-7; D gene: TRBD2; V gene: TRBV18; clone size: -; CDR3 DNA: TGTGCCAGCTCACCACTCCTCCTAGCGGGAGAGAATTCCTACGAGCAGTACTTC; CDR3 protein: CASSPLLLAGENSYEQYF
J gene: TRBJ2-1; D gene: -; V gene: TRBV30; clone size: -; CDR3 DNA: TGTGCCTGGAGTCCTACCCGCAATGAGCAGTTCTTC; CDR3 protein: CAWSPTRNEQFF
J gene: TRBJ2-7; D gene: -; V gene: TRBV30; clone size: -; CDR3 DNA: TGTGCCTGGATCGGGTCTGGTGGGTACGAGCAGTACTTC; CDR3 protein: CAWIGSGGYEQYF
J gene: TRBJ2-1; D gene: TRBD2; V gene: TRBV29-1; clone size: -; CDR3 DNA: TGCAGCGTTGATCCTGCCCTCTGGCCCGGCGGGAGTGGGAATGAGCAGTTCTTC; CDR3 protein: CSVDPALWPGGSGNEQFF
J gene: TRBJ2-5; D gene: -; V gene: TRBV14; clone size: -; CDR3 DNA: TGTGCCAGCAGCCAAAGCAGAGGACTGGGCGGGTATCAGGAGACCCAGTACTTC; CDR3 protein: CASSQSRGLGGYQETQYF
J gene: TRBJ1-2; D gene: -; V gene: TRBV19; clone size: -; CDR3 DNA: TGTGCCAGTAGCATCGTTAGGTCGGAGGGCTACACCTTC; CDR3 protein: CASSIVRSEGYTF
J gene: TRBJ2-5; D gene: TRBD2; V gene: TRBV19; clone size: few; CDR3 DNA: TGTGCCAGTAAGAGTAGCGGGGGCCAAGAGACCCAGTACTTC; CDR3 protein: CASKSSGGQETQYF
J gene: TRBJ1-4; D gene: TRBD1; V gene: TRBV11-2; clone size: -; CDR3 DNA: TGTGCCAGCAGCTTAGGAGGGACAGGGTTTAATGAAAAACTGTTTTTT; CDR3 protein: CASSLGGTGFNEKLFF
J gene: TRBJ2-5; D gene: TRBD1; V gene: TRBV3-1/TRBV3-2; clone size: -; CDR3 DNA: TGTGCCAGCAGCCAACCTACAGGGGGCGGAGAGACCCAGTACTTC; CDR3 protein: CASSQPTGGGETQYF
J gene: TRBJ2-1; D gene: TRBD2; V gene: TRBV9; clone size: -; CDR3 DNA: TGTGCCAGCAGCGTAGCTTCGGGGGGGAGAAGCTCCTACAATGAGCAGTTCTTC; CDR3 protein: CASSVASGGRSSYNEQFF
J gene: TRBJ2-5; D gene: -; V gene: TRBV7-9; clone size: -; CDR3 DNA: TGTGCCAGCAGCTTAGCGCCCAGGATGGGCATGAAAGAGACCCAGTACTTC; CDR3 protein: CASSLAPRMGMKETQYF
J gene: TRBJ1-3; D gene: -; V gene: TRBV18; clone size: -; CDR3 DNA: TGTGCCAGCTCACCACTCTCACGGGACATCGGAAACACCATATATTTT; CDR3 protein: CASSPLSRDIGNTIYF
J gene: TRBJ2-2; D gene: TRBD2; V gene: TRBV9; clone size: many; CDR3 DNA: TGTGCCAGCAGTGGACTAGCGGCGGACGGGGAGCTGTTTTTT; CDR3 protein: CASSGLAADGELFF